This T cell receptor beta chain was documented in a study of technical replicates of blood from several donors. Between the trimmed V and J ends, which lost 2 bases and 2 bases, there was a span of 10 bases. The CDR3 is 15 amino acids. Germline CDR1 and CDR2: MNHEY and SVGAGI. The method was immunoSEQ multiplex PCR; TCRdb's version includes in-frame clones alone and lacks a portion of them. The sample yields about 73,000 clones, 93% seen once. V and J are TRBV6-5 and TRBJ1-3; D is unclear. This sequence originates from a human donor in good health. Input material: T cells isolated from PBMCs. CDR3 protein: CASSYSGTTGNTIYF. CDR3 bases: TGTGCCAGCAGTTACAGCGGAACGACTGGAAACACCATATATTTT.